The clone carrying this T cell receptor beta chain appeared a few times. Its antigen is unknown. This specimen comes from a study of T cells after yellow fever vaccination. General study findings and limits: The booster saw the reappearance of most primary-vaccination clones (approximately 96% CD4, around 88% CD8).

TCRdb processed the 5' RACE reads anew with MiXCR; each CDR3 protein has one entry. In the table there are roughly 500,000 distinct CDR3 sequences, 15% to 20% of which are singletons. This sequence originates from a man aged 30 to 39 who received the YFV17D yellow fever vaccine. Source: PBMCs, taken 15 days after the yellow fever booster vaccination.

CDR3 region: CASSDSRGAGRETQYF. The CDR3 DNA sequence: TGTGCCAGCAGTGACTCGAGAGGGGCTGGAAGGGAGACCCAGTACTTC. The chain uses TRBV6-4 and TRBJ2-5; D assignment may be TRBD1 or TRBD2 (5 bases each). The germline V gene has CDR1 MRHNA and CDR2 SNTAGT. V was shortened by 0 bases and J by 5 bases, with 16 bases between the two germline ends. The CDR3 covers 16 residues.